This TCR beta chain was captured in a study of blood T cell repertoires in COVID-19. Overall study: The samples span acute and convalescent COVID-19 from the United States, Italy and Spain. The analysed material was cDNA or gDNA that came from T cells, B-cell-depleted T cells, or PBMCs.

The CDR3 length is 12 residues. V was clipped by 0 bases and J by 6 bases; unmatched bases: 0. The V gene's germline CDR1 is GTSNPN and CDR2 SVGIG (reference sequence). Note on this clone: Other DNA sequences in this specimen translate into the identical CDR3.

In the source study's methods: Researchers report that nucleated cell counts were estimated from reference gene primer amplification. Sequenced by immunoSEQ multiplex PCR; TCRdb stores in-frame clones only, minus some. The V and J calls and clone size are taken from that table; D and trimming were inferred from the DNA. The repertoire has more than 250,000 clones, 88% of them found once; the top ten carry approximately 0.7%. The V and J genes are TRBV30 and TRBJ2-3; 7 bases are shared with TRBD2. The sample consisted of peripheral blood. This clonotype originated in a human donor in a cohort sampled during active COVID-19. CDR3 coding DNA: TGTGCCTGGAGTGTGGGAGGGGATACGCAGTATTTT. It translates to CAWSVGGDTQYF.